This T cell receptor (beta chain) was captured by sequencing in a study of T cells in Graves' hyperthyroidism and ophthalmopathy. Amplification of TCR beta CDR3 regions used RNA as the template. During a first-round RT-PCR of the TCR CDR3, the HTBI primer set was used. In TCRdb, the multiplex PCR reads were re-called with MiXCR into one record per CDR3 protein. The repertoire holds about 720,000 distinct CDR3 sequences, with around 15% as singletons. Stable Graves' hyperthyroidism meant no ophthalmopathy progression within 18 months. This clonotype was counted ten times or more. CDR1 is GTSNPN, CDR2 SVGIG, per germline (reference sequence). V was clipped by 1 base and J by 2 bases, with 9 bases between them. The CDR3 loop spans 14 amino acids.

This clonotype originated in a man younger than 35 with Graves' hyperthyroidism. The chain carries TRBV30 and TRBJ2-1; D uncertain. Sequences were obtained from blood. This CDR3 reads CAWSAGSAYNEQFF. The CDR3 nucleotides read TGTGCCTGGAGTGCCGGATCTGCCTACAATGAGCAGTTCTTC.